Listed here are 28 T cell receptor beta chains from one sample, sequenced in a study of blood T cell repertoires in COVID-19. Sequencing was performed with immunoSEQ multiplex PCR; in TCRdb, only in-frame clones are kept and a portion is missing. The profile shows approximately 500,000 clones, 89% of them singletons. Source material: peripheral blood. Every receptor here comes from a man aged 18 to 30 with COVID-19, enrolled during active disease.

This chain connects TRBV30 to TRBJ2-2; 8 bases agree with TRBD1. The V gene's germline CDR1 is GTSNPN and CDR2 SVGIG (reference sequence). This CDR3 is built from 14 residues. V gave up 2 bases and J gave up 7 bases; unmatched junction bases: 6. In nucleotides, the CDR3 is TGTGCCTGGAGTCTCGACAGGGGCCGCGGGGAGCTGTTTTTT. Its protein product is CAWSLDRGRGELFF. The whole variable domain, filled in from reference TRBV30 and TRBJ2-2, reads SQTIHQWPATLVQPVGSPLSLECTVEGTSNPNLYWYRQAAGRGLQLLFYSVGIGQISSEVPQNLSASRPQDRQFILSSKKLLLSDSGFYLCAWSLDRGRGELFFGEGSRLTVL.

The chain carries TRBV2 and TRBJ1-2; 7 bases map to TRBD1. Germline-derived CDR1 and CDR2 are SNHLY and FYNNEI. This CDR3 has 12 amino acids. V was pared by 6 bases and J by 10 bases, with 8 bases of the junction left unmatched. This CDR3 reads CASSRDSYPYTF. For the CDR3, the DNA is TGTGCCAGCAGCCGGGACAGTTACCCCTACACCTTC.

The chain joins TRBV4-1 to TRBJ1-6, with unresolved D. Germline V gene data show CDR1 as MGHRA and CDR2 as YSYEKL. This CDR3 comprises 13 residues. Trimming cost V 0 bases and J 7 bases, with 4 bases left between them. The CDR3 loop is CASSQEQNSPLHF. The CDR3 coding sequence is TGCGCCAGCAGCCAAGAGCAGAATTCACCCCTCCACTTT.

This sequence joins TRBV3-1 (or the pseudogene TRBV3-2) and TRBJ2-3; D gene unclear. The CDR3 totals 14 residues. V was shortened by 1 base and J by 4 bases, with 9 bases between the two germline ends. The V gene's germline CDR1 is LGHDT and CDR2 YNNKEL (reference sequence). The CDR3, as DNA: TGTGCCAGCAGCCAAGGCGGTTACTCAGATACGCAGTATTTT. This encodes CASSQGGYSDTQYF.

CDR3 DNA sequence: TGTGCCATCAGCCCAGGGGTGGAGACCCAGTACTTC. This codes for CAISPGVETQYF. The V call is TRBV10-3, the J call TRBJ2-5, with a weak D call TRBD1 (6 bases). This CDR3 is 12 amino acids long. The germline gives CDR1 ENHRY, CDR2 SYGVKD. V was pared by 6 bases and J by 5 bases, with 10 bases between.

This clone was counted a few times. This chain links TRBV11-3 with TRBJ2-1, with a tentative D call TRBD1 (7 bases). This CDR3 is built from 15 residues. Per germline, CDR1 SGHNT and CDR2 YENEEA. V was shortened by 4 bases and J by 7 bases, with 17 bases between the two germline ends. This CDR3 is CASSSSPGGRNEQFF. The CDR3 nucleotides read TGTGCCAGCAGCTCCTCGCCAGGGGGGCGGAATGAGCAGTTCTTC.

The rearrangement joins TRBV10-2 to TRBJ2-1; TRBD2 matches 7 bases. Trimming at V came to 2 bases and at J to 3 bases, leaving 1 base not matched to a gene. Per germline, CDR1 WSHSY and CDR2 SAAADI. The CDR3 is 14 residues long. Written as DNA, the CDR3 is TGCGCCAGCAGTGAGGCTAGCGGCTACAATGAGCAGTTCTTC. It encodes CASSEASGYNEQFF.

This clone was recorded a few times. The chain couples TRBV2 to TRBJ1-2; 11 nucleotides line up with TRBD1. The CDR3 has 15 amino acids. Germline CDR1 and CDR2: SNHLY and FYNNEI. Trimming took 8 bases from V and 8 from J; bases not matched to a gene: 13. This chain's CDR3 is CASAPDGQGARGYTF. CDR3 coding DNA: TGTGCCAGCGCTCCTGATGGACAGGGGGCGAGGGGCTACACCTTC.

CDR3 protein: CASSLQGGWGTEAFF. The DNA of the CDR3 is TGTGCCAGCAGCTTACAGGGGGGCTGGGGCACTGAAGCTTTCTTT. This chain joins TRBV7-9 and TRBJ1-1; 7 bases are a match to TRBD1. The germline gives CDR1 SEHNR, CDR2 FQNEAQ (reference sequence). The ends lost 2 bases at V and 4 bases at J; junction bases unmatched: 7. The CDR3 sequence is 15 residues long.

This chain links TRBV29-1 with TRBJ2-7; TRBD2 aligns across 11 bases. Germline-derived CDR1 and CDR2 are SQVTM and ANQGSEA. V was clipped by 2 bases and J by 1 base; unmatched bases: 1. The CDR3 is 14 amino acids. This CDR3 reads CSVERTSGSYEQYF. CDR3 in DNA: TGCAGCGTTGAAAGGACTAGCGGGTCCTACGAGCAGTACTTC.

The chain links TRBV24-1 to TRBJ1-2; 9 bases line up with TRBD1. Germline V gives CDR1 KGHDR, CDR2 SFDVKD. Trimming cost V 4 bases and J 4 bases; bases outside gene matches: 6. The CDR3 has 15 residues. In DNA form, the CDR3 reads TGTGCCACCAGTGAATCCGGGACAGGGCTCTATGGCTACACCTTC. Its translation: CATSESGTGLYGYTF.

The chain is built from TRBV29-1 and TRBJ1-2; D ambiguous. Germline V CDR1 and CDR2: SQVTM, ANQGSEA. The CDR3 covers 11 residues. V dropped 7 bases and J dropped 4 bases, with 10 bases sitting between them. In nucleotides, the CDR3 is TGCAGCGCTCTTACTCGCTATGGCTACACCTTC. As protein: CSALTRYGYTF.

The chain joins TRBV27 to TRBJ2-3; 12 positions match TRBD2. This CDR3 has 14 residues. V shed 4 bases, J shed 9 bases, and the junction held 5 bases outside the gene matches. In germline, CDR1 is MNHEY, CDR2 SMNVEV (reference sequence). This CDR3 reads CASSSGLAGITQYF. The DNA of the CDR3 is TGTGCCAGCAGTTCGGGACTAGCGGGCATAACGCAGTATTTT.

This chain connects TRBV19 to TRBJ2-5; D call uncertain. This CDR3 comprises 13 residues. Germline CDR1 reads LNHDA; CDR2 reads SQIVND (reference sequence). V lost 7 bases, J lost 5 bases, and 14 bases lay in between. The CDR3 loop is CASTATEEETQYF. Here the CDR3 DNA reads TGTGCCAGTACCGCTACAGAAGAGGAGACCCAGTACTTC. The full variable domain, rest sourced from reference TRBV19 and TRBJ2-5, is DGGITQSPKYLFRKEGQNVTLSCEQNLNHDAMYWYRQDPGQGLRLIYYSQIVNDFQKGDIAEGYSVSREKKESFPLTVTSAQKNPTAFYLCASTATEEETQYFGPGTRLLVL.

The genes are TRBV5-6 and TRBJ1-2; D call uncertain. Trimming cost V 0 bases and J 8 bases, with 14 bases left between them. This CDR3 is 14 amino acids long. Germline V gene sequence: CDR1 SGHDT, CDR2 YYEEEE. The CDR3 region is CASSLGVPGLGYTF. CDR3 DNA sequence: TGTGCCAGCAGCTTGGGCGTCCCGGGGTTAGGCTACACCTTC.

The chain recombines TRBV7-6 with TRBJ1-2; D is undetermined. CDR3 size: 12 residues. Germline lookup yields CDR1 SGHVS and CDR2 FNYEAQ. Trimming left V 6 bases short and J 6 bases short, with 11 bases between. DNA for the CDR3: TGTGCCAGCAGTTCAGGTTTCGATGGCTACACCTTC. This encodes CASSSGFDGYTF.

The chain employs TRBV2 and TRBJ1-4, with 8 bases fitting TRBD1. The junction had 6 bases not matched to a gene; V was cut back by 10 bases and J by 8 bases. This CDR3 has 12 residues. Germline CDR1 and CDR2: SNHLY and FYNNEI. DNA for the CDR3: TGTGCCAACGGACAGGGAGCCGAAAAACTGTTTTTT. Its translation: CANGQGAEKLFF.

The sample holds one count of this clone. DNA for the CDR3: TGCGCCAGCAGCTTGAGGACAGGGAATGGCTACACCTTC. Encoded protein: CASSLRTGNGYTF. The chain couples TRBV5-1 to TRBJ1-2; 8 nucleotides agree with TRBD1. Looked up from germline, CDR1 is SGHRS and CDR2 is YFSETQ. This CDR3 is 13 amino acids long. V was pared by 1 base and J by 6 bases, with 2 bases of the junction left unmatched.

The rearrangement uses TRBV7-9 and TRBJ2-3, with 14 bases matching TRBD2. The CDR3 covers 16 residues. V shed 4 bases and J 5 bases; nucleotides not matched to a gene: 5. From germline, CDR1 is SEHNR and CDR2 FQNEAQ (reference sequence). CDR3 in amino acids: CASSWGLAGDGDTQYF. The CDR3 DNA sequence: TGTGCCAGCAGCTGGGGACTAGCGGGAGATGGAGATACGCAGTATTTT.

This chain connects TRBV7-9 to TRBJ1-1; 7 nucleotides line up with TRBD1. There are 12 residues in the CDR3. The germline V gene has CDR1 SEHNR and CDR2 FQNEAQ (reference sequence). V lost 5 bases and J lost 5; bases outside the gene matches: 2. The CDR3 protein is CASSPGGTEAFF. The CDR3 bases are TGTGCCAGCAGCCCAGGGGGAACTGAAGCTTTCTTT.

V usage is TRBV3-1 (or the pseudogene TRBV3-2) and J usage is TRBJ2-7; 8 bases align to TRBD1. Losses at the gene ends were 3 bases for V and 3 bases for J; bases not matched to a gene: 4. In germline, CDR1 is LGHDT, CDR2 YNNKEL (reference sequence). This CDR3 region has 14 residues. The chain's CDR3 is CASSQNRGVYEQYF. CDR3 coding DNA: TGTGCCAGCAGCCAGAACAGGGGGGTCTACGAGCAGTACTTC.

This chain links TRBV3-1 (or the pseudogene TRBV3-2) with TRBJ1-4; 9 nucleotides align to TRBD1. The ends lost 4 bases at V and 13 bases at J; junction bases unmatched: 13. The CDR3 runs to 15 residues. CDR1 is LGHDT and CDR2 is YNNKEL in the germline V gene (reference sequence). The CDR3 sequence is CASSLQGDREGLLFF. The CDR3 DNA sequence: TGTGCCAGCAGCCTCCAAGGGGACAGGGAGGGATTACTGTTTTTT.

This chain joins TRBV10-2 and TRBJ2-3; D gene unclear. Germline-derived CDR1 and CDR2 are WSHSY and SAAADI. The CDR3 spans 13 residues. V was clipped by 4 bases and J by 2 bases, with 7 bases between them. The CDR3 coding sequence is TGCGCCAGCAGTGCTTACTCCACAGATACGCAGTATTTT. Protein product: CASSAYSTDTQYF.

This chain uses TRBV30 with TRBJ2-7, with TRBD2 as a possible D gene (6 bases). CDR1 is GTSNPN and CDR2 is SVGIG in the germline V gene (reference sequence). V was trimmed by 0 bases and J by 4 bases, leaving 16 bases between them. The CDR3 consists of 15 residues. The CDR3 nucleotides are TGTGCCTGGAGTGTATCTACGGGAGCCAGTTACGAGCAGTACTTC. This codes for CAWSVSTGASYEQYF.

The chain links TRBV5-1 to TRBJ2-3; the D gene is possibly TRBD2 (5 bases). This CDR3 spans 14 amino acids. V lost 1 base and J lost 2, with 8 bases in between. CDR1 SGHRS and CDR2 YFSETQ come from the germline V gene. CDR3 nucleotide sequence: TGCGCCAGCAGCTTGAGCGGTTACACAGATACGCAGTATTTT. Amino acids: CASSLSGYTDTQYF.

The V and J genes are TRBV18 and TRBJ1-1; maybe TRBD1 (5 bases). The CDR3 has 11 amino acids. Trimming pared 3 bases from V and 10 bases from J, leaving 9 bases between. From germline, CDR1 is KGHSH and CDR2 LQKENI. DNA for the CDR3: TGTGCCAGCTCACCGGGGGGTGTAGCTTTCTTT. This encodes CASSPGGVAFF.

V gene TRBV7-9 combines with J gene TRBJ2-1; possibly TRBD2 for D (6 bases). Trimming pared 1 base from V and 3 bases from J, leaving 19 bases between. The CDR3 consists of 18 residues. CDR1 SEHNR and CDR2 FQNEAQ come from the germline V gene (reference sequence). In nucleotides, the CDR3 is TGTGCCAGCAGCTTAGGGAGGGCTAGCGAAGTGAACTACAATGAGCAGTTCTTC. It codes for CASSLGRASEVNYNEQFF.

The table lists this clone with a count of one. The chain combines TRBV18 with TRBJ1-6; D not resolved. The CDR3 spans 13 residues. The V end was cut by 2 bases, the J end by 12 bases, with 11 bases between. The V gene's germline CDR1 is KGHSH and CDR2 LQKENI. The DNA of the CDR3 is TGTGCCAGCTCACCAGTGGGGAGTGGACCCCTCCACTTT. Translated, it gives CASSPVGSGPLHF. The variable domain in full, with the rest retrieved from reference TRBV18 and TRBJ1-6, is NAGVMQNPRHLVRRRGQEARLRCSPMKGHSHVYWYRQLPEEGLKFMVYLQKENIIDESGMPKERFSAEFPKEGPSILRIQQVVRGDSAAYFCASSPVGSGPLHFGNGTRLTVT.